This T cell receptor (beta chain) was identified in a study of neoadjuvant anti-PD-1 for oral cavity cancer. Across the whole study: Before surgery, most patients got three to four biweekly 3 mg/kg nivolumab doses.

This clone is a singleton in its sample. Its antigen is still unknown. Most PBMC samples had about 520 ng input DNA in six replicates. The method was immunoSEQ multiplex PCR; TCRdb's version includes in-frame clones alone and lacks a portion of them. The top ten hold 2.8% of the sample, which has roughly 15,000 clones, around 74% seen once. Regarding time point: after neoadjuvant nivolumab, at surgical resection. Trimming pared 6 bases from V and 0 bases from J, leaving 3 bases between. Germline CDR1 reads MNHEY; CDR2 reads SVGAGI. The CDR3 consists of 12 residues. Points from the study as a whole: Only a few patients per response group were TCR-analyzed; validation needed. After neoadjuvant nivolumab, PBMC T cell clonality was significantly higher in non-responders than responders.

The rearrangement joins TRBV6-5 to TRBJ1-3; D gene unclear. This receptor was obtained from a person between 40 and 85 years old with oral cavity squamous cell carcinoma. Sample: PBMCs, taken after nivolumab (anti-PD-1) treatment. The CDR3 DNA is TGTGCCAGCAGGGCCTCTGGAAACACCATATATTTT. Its translation: CASRASGNTIYF.